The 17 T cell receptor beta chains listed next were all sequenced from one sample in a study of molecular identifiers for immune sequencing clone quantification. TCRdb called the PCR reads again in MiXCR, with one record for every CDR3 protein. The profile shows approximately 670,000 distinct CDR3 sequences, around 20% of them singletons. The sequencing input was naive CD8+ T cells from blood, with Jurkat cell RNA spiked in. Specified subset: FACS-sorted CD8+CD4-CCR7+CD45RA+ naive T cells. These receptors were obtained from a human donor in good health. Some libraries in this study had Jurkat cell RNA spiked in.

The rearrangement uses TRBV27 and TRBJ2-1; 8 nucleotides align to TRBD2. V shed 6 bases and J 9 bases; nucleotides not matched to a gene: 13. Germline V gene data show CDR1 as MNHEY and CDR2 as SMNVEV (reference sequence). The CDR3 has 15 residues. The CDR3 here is CASSFLGGRFGEQFF. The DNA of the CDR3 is TGTGCCAGCAGCTTTCTCGGCGGGAGGTTTGGTGAGCAGTTCTTC.

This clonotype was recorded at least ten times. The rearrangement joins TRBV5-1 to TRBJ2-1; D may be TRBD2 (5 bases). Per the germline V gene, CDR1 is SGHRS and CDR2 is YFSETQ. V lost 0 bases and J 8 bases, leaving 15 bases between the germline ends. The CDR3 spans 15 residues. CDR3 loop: CASSLASSTVDEQFF. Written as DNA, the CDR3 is TGCGCCAGCAGCTTGGCTAGCTCCACGGTGGATGAGCAGTTCTTC.

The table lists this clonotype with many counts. Written as DNA, the CDR3 is TGCGCCAGCAGCCCGGACAGGGAAGAGACCCAGTACTTC. This encodes CASSPDREETQYF. J is TRBJ2-5 and V is TRBV5-1, with TRBD1 matching 8 bases. This CDR3 has 13 amino acids. J lost 3 bases, V lost 4 bases, and 2 bases had no gene match. Germline assignment: CDR1 SGHRS and CDR2 YFSETQ. Full variable domain (remainder filled in from reference TRBV5-1 and TRBJ2-5): KAGVTQTPRYLIKTRGQQVTLSCSPISGHRSVSWYQQTPGQGLQFLFEYFSETQRNKGNFPGRFSGRQFSNSRSEMNVSTLELGDSALYLCASSPDREETQYFGPGTRLLVL.

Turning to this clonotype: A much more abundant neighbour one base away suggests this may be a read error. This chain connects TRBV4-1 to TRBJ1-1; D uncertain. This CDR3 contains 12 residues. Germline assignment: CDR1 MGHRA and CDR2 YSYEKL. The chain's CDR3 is CASSGSNTEVFF. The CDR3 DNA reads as TGCGCCAGCAGCGGTTCGAACACTGAAGTTTTCTTT.

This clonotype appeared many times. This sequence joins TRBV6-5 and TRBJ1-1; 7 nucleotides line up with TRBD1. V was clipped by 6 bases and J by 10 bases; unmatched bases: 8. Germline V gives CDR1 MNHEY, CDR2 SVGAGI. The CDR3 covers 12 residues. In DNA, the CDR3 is TGTGCCAGCAGGACAGGGCTTCTAGGAGCTTTCTTT. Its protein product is CASRTGLLGAFF.

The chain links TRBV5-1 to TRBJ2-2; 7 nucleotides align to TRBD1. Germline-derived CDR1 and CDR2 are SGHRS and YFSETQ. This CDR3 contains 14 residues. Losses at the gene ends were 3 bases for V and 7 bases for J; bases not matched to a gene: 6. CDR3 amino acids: CASSSEQGSGELFF. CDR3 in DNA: TGCGCCAGCAGCTCCGAACAGGGGAGCGGGGAGCTGTTTTTT.

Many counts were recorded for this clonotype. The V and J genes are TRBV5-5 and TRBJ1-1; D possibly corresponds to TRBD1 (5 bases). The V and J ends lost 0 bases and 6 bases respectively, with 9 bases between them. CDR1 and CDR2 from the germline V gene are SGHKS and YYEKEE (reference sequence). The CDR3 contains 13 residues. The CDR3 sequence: CASSLEGSAEAFF. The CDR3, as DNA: TGTGCCAGCAGCTTGGAGGGGAGTGCTGAAGCTTTCTTT. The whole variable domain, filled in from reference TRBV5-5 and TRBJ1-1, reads DAGVTQSPTHLIKTRGQQVTLRCSPISGHKSVSWYQQVLGQGPQFIFQYYEKEERGRGNFPDRFSARQFPNYSSELNVNALLLGDSALYLCASSLEGSAEAFFGQGTRLTVV.

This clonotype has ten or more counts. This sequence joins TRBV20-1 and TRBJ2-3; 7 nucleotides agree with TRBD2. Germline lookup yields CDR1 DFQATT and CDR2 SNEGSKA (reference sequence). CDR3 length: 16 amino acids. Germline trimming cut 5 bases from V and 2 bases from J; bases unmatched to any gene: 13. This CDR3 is CSAPVGGGPYTDTQYF. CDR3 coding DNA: TGCAGTGCTCCGGTGGGGGGAGGGCCTTACACAGATACGCAGTATTTT.

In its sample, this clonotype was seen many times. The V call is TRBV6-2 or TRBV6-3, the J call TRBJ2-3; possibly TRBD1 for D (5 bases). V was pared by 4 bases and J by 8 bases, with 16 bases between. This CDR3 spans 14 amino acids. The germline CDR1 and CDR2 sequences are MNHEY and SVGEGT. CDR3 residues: CASSLTVSQGTQYF. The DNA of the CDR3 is TGTGCCAGCAGTTTGACGGTGTCCCAGGGTACGCAGTATTTT.

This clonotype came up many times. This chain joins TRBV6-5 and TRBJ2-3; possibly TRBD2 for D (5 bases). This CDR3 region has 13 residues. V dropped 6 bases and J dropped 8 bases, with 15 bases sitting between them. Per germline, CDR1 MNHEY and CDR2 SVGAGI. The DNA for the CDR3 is TGTGCCAGCAGCCTCCGCGGGCTCGGTACGCAGTATTTT. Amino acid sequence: CASSLRGLGTQYF.

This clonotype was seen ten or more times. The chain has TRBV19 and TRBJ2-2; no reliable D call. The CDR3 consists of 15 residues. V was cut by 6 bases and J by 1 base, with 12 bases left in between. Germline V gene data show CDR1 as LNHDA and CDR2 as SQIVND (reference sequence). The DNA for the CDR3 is TGTGCCAGTAGCATCGGCCTTGGGAACACCGGGGAGCTGTTTTTT. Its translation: CASSIGLGNTGELFF.

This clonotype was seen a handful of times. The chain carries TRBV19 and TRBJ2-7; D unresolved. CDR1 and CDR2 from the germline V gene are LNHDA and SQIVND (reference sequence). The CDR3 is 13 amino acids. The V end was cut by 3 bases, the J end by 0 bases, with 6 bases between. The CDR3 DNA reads TGTGCCAGTAGTATCCACAGCTCCTACGAGCAGTACTTC. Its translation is CASSIHSSYEQYF.

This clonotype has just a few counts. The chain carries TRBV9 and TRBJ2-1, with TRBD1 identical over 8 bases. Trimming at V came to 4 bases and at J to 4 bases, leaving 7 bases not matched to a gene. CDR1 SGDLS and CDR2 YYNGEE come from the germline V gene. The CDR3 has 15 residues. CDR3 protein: CASSFRGPGYNEQFF. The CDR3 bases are TGTGCCAGCAGCTTCAGGGGGCCAGGATACAATGAGCAGTTCTTC.

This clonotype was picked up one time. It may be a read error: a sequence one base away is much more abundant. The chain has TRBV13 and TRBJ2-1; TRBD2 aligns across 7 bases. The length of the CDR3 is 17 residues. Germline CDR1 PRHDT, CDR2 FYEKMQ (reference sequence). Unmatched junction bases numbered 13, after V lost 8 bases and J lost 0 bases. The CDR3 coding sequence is TGTGCCAGCGGCCCATTGGGGGTAGCGGGCTCCTACAATGAGCAGTTCTTC. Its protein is CASGPLGVAGSYNEQFF.

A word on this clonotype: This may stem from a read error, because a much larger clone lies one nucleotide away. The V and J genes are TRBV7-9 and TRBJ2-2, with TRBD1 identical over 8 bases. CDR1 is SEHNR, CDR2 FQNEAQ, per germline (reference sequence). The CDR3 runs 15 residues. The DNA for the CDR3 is TGTGCCAGCAGCCCGACCGACAGGGGATCCGGGGGGCTGTTTTTT. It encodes CASSPTDRGSGGLFF. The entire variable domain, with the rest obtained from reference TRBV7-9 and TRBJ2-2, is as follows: DTGVSQNPRHKITKRGQNVTFRCDPISEHNRLYWYRQTLGQGPEFLTYFQNEAQLEKSRLLSDRFSAERPKGSFSTLEIQRTEQGDSAMYLCASSPTDRGSGGLFFGEGSRLTVL.

CDR3 region: CAISEATEQFF. The DNA of the CDR3 is TGTGCCATCAGTGAGGCCACGGAGCAGTTCTTC. J is TRBJ2-1 and V is TRBV10-3, with D unresolved. Germline CDR1 and CDR2: ENHRY and SYGVKD. V was clipped by 2 bases and J by 10 bases, with 6 bases between them. The CDR3 runs 11 residues.

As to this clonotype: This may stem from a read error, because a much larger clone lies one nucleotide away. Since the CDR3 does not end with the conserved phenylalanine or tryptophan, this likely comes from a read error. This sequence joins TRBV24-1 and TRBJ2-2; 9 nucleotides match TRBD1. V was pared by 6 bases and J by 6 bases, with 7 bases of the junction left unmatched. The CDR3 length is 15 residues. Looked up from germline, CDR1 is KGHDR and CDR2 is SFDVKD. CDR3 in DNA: TGTGCCACCAGTCTCAAACAGGGGGCTCCCGGGGAGCTGTTTTCT. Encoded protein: CATSLKQGAPGELFS.